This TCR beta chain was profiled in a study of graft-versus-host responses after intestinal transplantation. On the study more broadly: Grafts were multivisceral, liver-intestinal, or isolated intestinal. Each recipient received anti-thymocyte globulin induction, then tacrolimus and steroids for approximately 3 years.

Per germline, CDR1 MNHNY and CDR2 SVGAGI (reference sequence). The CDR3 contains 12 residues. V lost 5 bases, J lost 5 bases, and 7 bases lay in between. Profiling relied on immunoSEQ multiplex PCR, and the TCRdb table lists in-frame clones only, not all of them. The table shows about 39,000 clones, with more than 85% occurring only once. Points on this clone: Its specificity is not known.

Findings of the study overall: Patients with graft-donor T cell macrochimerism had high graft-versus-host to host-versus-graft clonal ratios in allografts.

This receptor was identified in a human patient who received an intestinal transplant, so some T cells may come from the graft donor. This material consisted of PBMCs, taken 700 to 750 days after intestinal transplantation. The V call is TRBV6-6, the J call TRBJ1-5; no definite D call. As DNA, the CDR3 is TGTGCCAGCAGTCATCGATATCAGCCCCAGCATTTT. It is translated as CASSHRYQPQHF.